This TCR beta chain was retrieved from a study of human T cells and chemical hapten exposure. TCRdb fed the RACE reads into MiXCR, producing one record per CDR3 protein. The repertoire has about 190,000 distinct CDR3 sequences, around a quarter of them found once; the top ten carry approximately 2.3%. V gave up 5 bases and J gave up 6 bases; unmatched junction bases: 4. CDR3 length equals 14 residues. The time point here: patch test 3, about 24 weeks after DPC sensitization. The treatment was: therapeutic diphenylcyclopropenone sensitization with weekly scalp DPC. The sequence was collected from a woman aged 40 to 49 with alopecia areata. Some clones in this sample may be carry-over from other donors' samples. The source was whole blood, collected in connection with sensitization to the hapten diphenylcyclopropenone (DPC). The chain combines TRBV12-3 or TRBV12-4 with TRBJ1-6, with 7 positions matching TRBD1. The CDR3 DNA is TGTGCCAGCAGTACGGGGACAGCTAATTCACCCCTCCACTTT. Its translation: CASSTGTANSPLHF.